Below are 24 T cell receptor beta chains sequenced from a single sample in a study of blood T cell repertoires in COVID-19. The protocol was immunoSEQ multiplex PCR, while the TCRdb copy is restricted to in-frame clones and leaves out a portion. The top ten hold under 6.5% of the sample, which has fewer than 450,000 clones, about 87% seen once. The sequenced sample consisted of peripheral blood. These receptors all come from a woman aged 45-65 years with COVID-19, enrolled during active disease.

The V call is TRBV18, the J call TRBJ2-2, with D possibly being TRBD2 (5 bases). This CDR3 has 16 amino acids. V was clipped by 4 bases and J by 3 bases, with 15 bases between them. Germline CDR1 reads KGHSH; CDR2 reads LQKENI. CDR3 protein: CASSHGLNYDTGELFF. The CDR3 nucleotides are TGTGCCAGCTCACACGGACTCAACTACGACACCGGGGAGCTGTTTTTT.

A few counts support this clone. The chain employs TRBV13 and TRBJ2-1, with 10 bases that match TRBD2. V shed 1 base, J shed 5 bases, and the junction held 2 bases outside the gene matches. The CDR3 loop spans 15 amino acids. The V gene's germline CDR1 is PRHDT and CDR2 FYEKMQ (reference sequence). The CDR3 loop is CASSLALAGHNEQFF. As DNA, the CDR3 is TGTGCCAGCAGCTTAGCACTAGCGGGACACAATGAGCAGTTCTTC.

A single count supports this clone. The rearrangement links TRBV11-2 to TRBJ2-3, with 15 nucleotides matching TRBD2. Per germline, CDR1 SGHAT and CDR2 FQNNGV. The CDR3 extends over 14 amino acids. With V trimmed by 7 bases and J by 6 bases, 2 bases remained unmatched. The chain's CDR3 is CASTGTSGRDTQYF. The CDR3 DNA reads as TGTGCCAGCACCGGGACTAGCGGGAGGGATACGCAGTATTTT.

The V gene is TRBV7-2, the J gene TRBJ2-5; possibly TRBD2 for D (5 bases). The CDR3 covers 15 residues. V gave up 4 bases and J gave up 4 bases, with 16 bases separating them. Germline V gene lookup returns CDR1 SGHTA and CDR2 FQGNSA. CDR3 coding DNA: TGTGCCAGCAGCTCCGGTACTAGTACTTTAGAGACCCAGTACTTC. As protein: CASSSGTSTLETQYF.

This clone was found once. The chain couples TRBV11-2 to TRBJ2-1; no clear D gene. V lost 0 bases and J lost 9, with 6 bases in between. The CDR3 length is 12 residues. Germline V gene lookup returns CDR1 SGHAT and CDR2 FQNNGV. The CDR3 nucleotides are TGTGCCAGCAGCTTAGATCCGAGTGAGCAGTTCTTC. This codes for CASSLDPSEQFF.

The rearrangement uses TRBV6-5 and TRBJ2-7, with D hard to call. There are 15 residues in the CDR3. Trimming stripped 0 bases from V and 7 bases from J, with 16 bases between. Germline V gene data show CDR1 as MNHEY and CDR2 as SVGAGI. The CDR3 is CASSYSRITPLEQYF. CDR3 DNA sequence: TGTGCCAGCAGTTACTCGAGAATAACCCCCTTAGAGCAGTACTTC.

This clone was seen a single time. V gene TRBV18 combines with J gene TRBJ1-1; D is unclear. V lost 8 bases and J 0 bases, leaving 19 bases between the germline ends. The CDR3 is 16 residues long. In germline, CDR1 is KGHSH, CDR2 LQKENI. CDR3 coding DNA: TGTGCCAGCAAATCCTACGGGGAGGCCCTGAACACTGAAGCTTTCTTT. Protein: CASKSYGEALNTEAFF. The whole variable domain, filled in from reference TRBV18 and TRBJ1-1, reads NAGVMQNPRHLVRRRGQEARLRCSPMKGHSHVYWYRQLPEEGLKFMVYLQKENIIDESGMPKERFSAEFPKEGPSILRIQQVVRGDSAAYFCASKSYGEALNTEAFFGQGTRLTVV.

The rearrangement joins TRBV4-2 to TRBJ2-7; D is perhaps TRBD2 (7 bases). Germline values: CDR1 LGHNA, CDR2 YNFKEQ. V dropped 0 bases and J dropped 2 bases, with 29 bases sitting between them. The CDR3 is made up of 21 amino acids. The CDR3 region is CASSQDPPWDKRTLAPYEQYF. The CDR3, as DNA: TGTGCCAGCAGCCAAGATCCCCCCTGGGACAAGAGGACACTAGCGCCCTACGAGCAGTACTTC.

V gene TRBV9 combines with J gene TRBJ2-1; no reliable D call. Germline V lookup: CDR1 SGDLS, CDR2 YYNGEE. V gave up 0 bases and J gave up 5 bases, with 12 bases separating them. The CDR3 extends over 15 amino acids. The CDR3 loop reads CASSVGGPRNNEQFF. The CDR3 region has the DNA TGTGCCAGCAGCGTAGGAGGTCCCCGTAACAATGAGCAGTTCTTC.

This chain links TRBV5-1 with TRBJ1-5; 11 nucleotides agree with TRBD1. The CDR3 is 15 residues long. V dropped 4 bases and J dropped 5; count of bases not matched to a gene: 5. The germline gives CDR1 SGHRS, CDR2 YFSETQ. The CDR3 here is CASSITGQGDQPQHF. The CDR3 bases are TGCGCCAGCAGCATTACGGGACAGGGGGATCAGCCCCAGCATTTT.

This sequence joins TRBV10-3 and TRBJ2-3; tentatively, D is TRBD1 (10 bases). The V end was cut by 2 bases, the J end by 7 bases, with 28 bases between. From germline, CDR1 is ENHRY and CDR2 SYGVKD. There are 19 residues in the CDR3. The CDR3 loop reads CAISEAGQGTLAGMNTQYF. The CDR3 coding sequence is TGTGCCATCAGTGAGGCGGGACAGGGGACCCTAGCGGGAATGAATACGCAGTATTTT.

This chain connects TRBV7-9 to TRBJ2-2; 14 bases fit TRBD2. Germline-derived CDR1 and CDR2 are SEHNR and FQNEAQ (reference sequence). The CDR3 contains 17 residues. The junction had 9 bases not matched to a gene; V was cut back by 4 bases and J by 8 bases. CDR3 amino acids: CASSSGTSGRGFGELFF. CDR3 bases: TGTGCCAGCAGCTCCGGGACTAGCGGGAGAGGTTTTGGGGAGCTGTTTTTT.

The rearrangement links TRBV5-4 to TRBJ2-4, with 12 nucleotides matching TRBD1. Germline V CDR1 and CDR2: SGHNT, YYREEE (reference sequence). The CDR3 loop spans 13 amino acids. The V and J ends lost 5 bases and 13 bases, in that order; junction bases with no gene match: 7. In nucleotides, the CDR3 is TGTGCCAGCAGTCCTGCGGGACAGGGGGCACAGTACTTC. This encodes CASSPAGQGAQYF.

The genes are TRBV29-1 and TRBJ1-2; D not certain. V was trimmed by 3 bases and J by 1 base, leaving 12 bases between them. The CDR3 has 14 amino acids. CDR1 is SQVTM and CDR2 is ANQGSEA in the germline V gene. The CDR3 loop reads CSVDRTGGNYGYTF. The DNA of the CDR3 is TGCAGCGTTGACAGGACGGGAGGTAACTATGGCTACACCTTC.

This sequence joins TRBV18 and TRBJ2-2, with 9 positions matching TRBD2. In germline, CDR1 is KGHSH, CDR2 LQKENI. This CDR3 has 17 amino acids. Losses at the gene ends were 2 bases for V and 5 bases for J; bases not matched to a gene: 9. This CDR3 reads CASSPIGAGGVTGELFF. The CDR3 region has the DNA TGTGCCAGCTCACCAATCGGAGCGGGAGGCGTGACCGGGGAGCTGTTTTTT.

This clone came up once. This chain links TRBV6-6 with TRBJ2-5; TRBD1 matches at 8 bases. CDR1 and CDR2 (germline): MNHNY, SVGAGI (reference sequence). After removal of 5 bases from V and 5 bases from J, the junction contained 16 bases not matched to a gene. The CDR3 is made up of 17 amino acids. The CDR3 DNA reads TGTGCCAGCAGTCCCCGACAGGGGACGGGATCAAGGGAGACCCAGTACTTC. Translated: CASSPRQGTGSRETQYF.

The J gene is TRBJ1-3, the V gene TRBV30; D is perhaps TRBD1 (5 bases). V was cut by 2 bases and J by 8 bases, with 19 bases left in between. The CDR3 consists of 15 residues. CDR1 and CDR2 (germline): GTSNPN, SVGIG (reference sequence). The CDR3 is CAWSTRDSRWDTIYF. For the CDR3, the DNA is TGTGCCTGGAGTACCCGAGACAGCAGATGGGACACCATATATTTT. The whole variable domain, filled in from reference TRBV30 and TRBJ1-3, reads SQTIHQWPATLVQPVGSPLSLECTVEGTSNPNLYWYRQAAGRGLQLLFYSVGIGQISSEVPQNLSASRPQDRQFILSSKKLLLSDSGFYLCAWSTRDSRWDTIYFGEGSWLTVV.

The genes are TRBV11-2 and TRBJ2-2; 7 nucleotides line up with TRBD1. This CDR3 has 16 residues. The junction had 7 bases not matched to a gene; V was cut back by 5 bases and J by 1 base. CDR1 SGHAT and CDR2 FQNNGV come from the germline V gene. The CDR3 sequence is CASSLRRDRNTGELFF. CDR3 sequence (DNA): TGTGCCAGCAGCCTACGAAGGGACAGGAACACCGGGGAGCTGTTTTTT.

The chain joins TRBV30 to TRBJ2-3; no clear D gene. Germline CDR1 and CDR2: GTSNPN and SVGIG (reference sequence). Trimming removed 2 bases at V and 3 bases at J, with 9 bases between. The CDR3 spans 13 residues. The CDR3 here is CAWSRIFTDTQYF. In nucleotides, the CDR3 is TGTGCCTGGAGTCGTATCTTTACAGATACGCAGTATTTT.

This clone appeared once. CDR3 nucleotide sequence: TGTGCCAGCATTCGGGGGGTTCCCGGCGGGGAGCTGTTTTTT. It translates to CASIRGVPGGELFF. V gene TRBV2 combines with J gene TRBJ2-2; 7 bases line up with TRBD2. Per the germline V gene, CDR1 is SNHLY and CDR2 is FYNNEI. V lost 7 bases to trimming and J lost 7 bases; unmatched junction nucleotides: 9. The CDR3 has 14 residues.

V is TRBV29-1 and J is TRBJ2-1; possibly TRBD1 for D (5 bases). The V and J ends lost 5 bases and 10 bases respectively, with 18 bases between them. Germline V CDR1 and CDR2: SQVTM, ANQGSEA. This CDR3 spans 13 amino acids. The CDR3 spells CSVRQGTSSEQFF. In DNA, the CDR3 is TGCAGCGTTCGGCAGGGCACCTCGAGCGAGCAGTTCTTC.

This chain connects TRBV27 to TRBJ2-7; D perhaps matches TRBD1 (6 bases). Deletions cut 7 bases from V and 5 bases from J, with 18 bases between. The CDR3 has 14 amino acids. Germline CDR1 reads MNHEY; CDR2 reads SMNVEV (reference sequence). The DNA for the CDR3 is TGTGCCAGCACCTTACAGGGTGGCCTCCACGAGCAGTACTTC. Translation gives CASTLQGGLHEQYF.

DNA of the CDR3: TGCGCCAGCAGCGCGGTAGTCGGACAGGGCCAAGAGACCCAGTACTTC. Its translation is CASSAVVGQGQETQYF. The chain joins TRBV5-1 to TRBJ2-5; 8 bases fit TRBD1. CDR1 is SGHRS, CDR2 YFSETQ, per germline. The ends lost 4 bases at V and 1 base at J; junction bases unmatched: 9. The CDR3 spans 16 residues.

Here the CDR3 reads CASSISGRGYQETQYF. DNA of the CDR3: TGTGCCAGCAGCATTAGCGGGAGGGGGTACCAAGAGACCCAGTACTTC. This chain joins TRBV7-2 and TRBJ2-5; 11 bases map to TRBD2. CDR1 SGHTA and CDR2 FQGNSA come from the germline V gene. The V segment lost 5 bases and the J segment 0 bases; nucleotides outside the gene matches: 5. The CDR3 has 16 amino acids.